This TCR beta chain was captured in a study of blood T cells in healthy people across ages (dated by TCRdb to between 2014 and 2016). Looking at the study overall: In model experiments, template switching captured roughly one uniquely barcoded TCR beta cDNA molecule for every two T cells. Using deep sequencing normalized with unique cDNA molecular identifiers, the study measured how TCR beta repertoire diversity changes with age. The donors were divided into four age groups: young (average around 17 years), middle-aged (approximately 41), aged (roughly 60) and long-lived (around 87). To avoid experimental bias, donors of different ages were randomly spread across the sequencing lanes. Two additional independent replicas of 1 million unique cDNA reads from the same blood draw were analyzed for two donors (one aged 18 to 30 and one aged 80 or older).

The library was produced with 5' RACE. The sequencer listed for this sample is Illumina HiSeq 2500. A second PCR of roughly 7 to 12 cycles was run with a J-beta primer mix and a sample-barcoded 5' primer. A template-switch 5' adaptor carrying 12 random nucleotides introduced a unique molecular identifier onto each TCR beta cDNA molecule. Each sample yielded at least 2.5 million CDR3-containing paired-end reads. First-strand cDNA was synthesized from all RNA with the Mint cDNA synthesis kit, primed by a TRBC-specific oligonucleotide. After uracil-DNA glycosylase treatment, a first 18-cycle PCR used universal primers M1SS and BC2_uni_R on all cDNA. Per the source publication's procedure: For normalization, 1 million high-quality reads were randomly selected from each sample, with every read carrying a distinct molecular identifier. Reads sharing molecular identifiers were discarded rather than binned into consensus sequences. CDR3 identification, clonotype clustering and error correction used MiTCR with a Q25 quality threshold and the strictest error-elimination algorithm. A nonparametric unseen species model with Euler transformation was used to estimate lower-bound total TCR beta diversity. TCRdb trimmed public reads at Q25 via fastp, called clones via MiXCR and kept in-frame beta chains. When rows share a CDR3 protein, they turn into one entry using the most common DNA and genes. The authors' filters were not applied to this entry. The sample includes 600,000 to 800,000 distinct CDR3 sequences, with over 40% observed a single time. The top ten hold less than 15% of the sample.

On this clonotype itself: Its cognate antigen has yet to be identified. It has no much larger one-base neighbor in the sample; base qualities were not kept.

Here is what the overall study found, with its caveats: Total diversity estimates from one million sequenced T cells were considered lower bounds and underestimates. The long-lived group showed more naive CD4+ T cells, fewer expanded clones and increased TCR diversity than the aged group, suggesting age selection. Because the CMV infection status of the donors was unknown, age-related changes in expanded clonotypes may potentially have been confounded. Observed TCR beta diversity correlated strongly with the percentage of naive T cells measured by flow cytometry. As age increased, observed TCR beta diversity per million T cells dropped in a roughly linear way, and a significant reduction was already evident by age about 36. Since profiling was done on bulk unsorted PBMCs, naive and antigen-experienced compartments could not be conclusively compared.

Including the terminal cysteine and phenylalanine, the CDR3 comprises 16 residues. Here the CDR3 DNA is all that survives: 48 bases in frame from base 1. V is trimmed back by 1 base and J by 3 bases, and the junction contains 7 bases that no gene match accounts for. Reading the germline V gene (reference sequence) gives CDR1 PRHDT and CDR2 FYEKMQ. Systemically healthy Caucasian individuals from Russia, some 36 in total and aged about 6 to 100 years, were included as donors. Each donor gave 8.5 to 10 milliliters of peripheral blood, collected into EDTA-treated Vacutainer tubes. Ficoll-Paque density-gradient centrifugation was used to isolate PBMCs, with at least 6 million per sample. Total RNA, at least 6 micrograms per sample, was extracted from PBMCs with Trizol reagent. For every donor, an aliquot of PBMCs went through flow cytometry to measure the percentages of naive CD45RAhigh/CD27high T cells.

This TCR was sampled from a woman older than 75 in good health. Material for sequencing was blood. This receptor chain uses TRBV13 and TRBJ2-3, and TRBD2 aligns with 7 junction nucleotides. The CDR3 is CASSLAWEGRTDTQYF. Read as DNA, the sequence is TGTGCCAGCAGCTTAGCTTGGGAGGGCCGTACAGATACGCAGTATTTT.